This T cell receptor beta chain was captured in a study of T cell therapy after organ transplantation. The wider study: Therapy products were autologous CMV-specific T cells, peptide-expanded for two to three weeks.

The germline CDR1 and CDR2 sequences are SGHTA and FQGTGA. The CDR3 has 15 residues. Trimming removed 10 bases from V and 0 bases from J, with 13 bases in between. The assay was immunoSEQ multiplex PCR, and TCRdb's table has in-frame clones only and misses some. The sample lists 2,200 or so clones; roughly nine tenths were seen once. Comment on this clone: The antigen is not known.

This chain uses TRBV7-3 with TRBJ2-6, with a possible D match to TRBD1 (6 bases). The sample in question was CD8+ T cells from blood, obtained before autologous CMV-specific T cell therapy. The receptor comes from a human patient who had received a solid organ transplant and had CMV disease. CDR3 protein: CATRDIPSGANVLTF. CDR3 sequence (DNA): TGTGCCACCCGGGACATCCCCTCTGGGGCCAACGTCCTGACTTTC.